The 16 T cell receptor beta chains listed next were all sequenced from one sample in a study of blood T cell repertoires in COVID-19. TCRdb keeps only in-frame clones here, not all; method: immunoSEQ multiplex PCR. The repertoire holds about 400,000 clones, more than 70% seen once, with more than 1% in the top ten. Input material: peripheral blood. The receptors derive from a man aged 35 to 55 with acute or convalescent COVID-19.

CDR3 protein: CASSLFPVNSNQPQHF. CDR3 sequence (DNA): TGTGCCAGCAGTTTATTTCCCGTTAATAGCAATCAGCCCCAGCATTTT. The V gene is TRBV27, the J gene TRBJ1-5; D remains ambiguous. The CDR3 is 16 residues long. V lost 1 base, J lost 0 bases, and 10 bases lay in between. Germline V gene data show CDR1 as MNHEY and CDR2 as SMNVEV (reference sequence).

The J gene is TRBJ2-7, the V gene TRBV3-1 (or the pseudogene TRBV3-2); D gene ambiguous. There are 13 residues in the CDR3. The V and J ends lost 5 bases and 4 bases respectively, with 12 bases between them. Germline CDR1 LGHDT, CDR2 YNNKEL (reference sequence). The CDR3 region has the DNA TGTGCCAGCAGCTATTTAACCGGGTACGAGCAGTACTTC. This translates into CASSYLTGYEQYF.

This chain links TRBV6-2 or TRBV6-3 with TRBJ2-7; 7 bases align to TRBD1. V was pared by 0 bases and J by 4 bases, with 6 bases of the junction left unmatched. From germline, CDR1 is MNHEY and CDR2 SVGEGT. The CDR3 runs to 15 residues. CDR3 sequence reads: CASSYSGQESYEQYF. CDR3 DNA sequence: TGTGCCAGCAGTTACTCCGGACAGGAGTCTTACGAGCAGTACTTC.

The CDR3 sequence: CSARGEGTQYF. The DNA for the CDR3 is TGCAGTGCTAGAGGGGAGGGTACGCAGTATTTT. The chain couples TRBV20-1 to TRBJ2-3; 7 bases are shared with TRBD2. Germline values: CDR1 DFQATT, CDR2 SNEGSKA (reference sequence). V lost 1 base, J lost 8 bases, and 0 bases stayed unmatched. The CDR3 totals 11 residues.

V usage is TRBV7-9 and J usage is TRBJ1-1, with 9 positions matching TRBD1. Germline assignment: CDR1 SEHNR and CDR2 FQNEAQ (reference sequence). V was pared by 5 bases and J by 7 bases, with 5 bases of the junction left unmatched. The CDR3 totals 13 residues. The CDR3 DNA reads TGTGCCAGCAGCAACACAGGGGGCGTTGAAGCTTTCTTT. Encoded protein: CASSNTGGVEAFF.

The CDR3 region is CASSSLVGTNEQYF. CDR3 in DNA: TGTGCCAGCAGTTCCCTAGTAGGGACTAACGAGCAGTACTTC. V and J are TRBV27 and TRBJ2-7; 7 nucleotides agree with TRBD2. Germline CDR1 and CDR2: MNHEY and SMNVEV (reference sequence). J lost 5 bases, V lost 4 bases, and 8 bases had no gene match. There are 14 residues in the CDR3.

The chain combines TRBV6-5 with TRBJ1-5; D possibly corresponds to TRBD1 (5 bases). This CDR3 comprises 14 residues. The V gene lost 5 bases and the J gene lost 3 bases, with 11 bases spanning the gap. In germline, CDR1 is MNHEY, CDR2 SVGAGI. The CDR3 spells CASSSQGPNQPQHF. CDR3 bases: TGTGCCAGCAGTAGCCAGGGTCCCAATCAGCCCCAGCATTTT.

This sequence joins TRBV5-1 and TRBJ2-1, with 9 bases identical to TRBD2. This CDR3 is 16 amino acids long. The germline V gene has CDR1 SGHRS and CDR2 YFSETQ. Losses at the gene ends were 3 bases for V and 6 bases for J; bases not matched to a gene: 10. The CDR3, as DNA: TGCGCCAGCAGCTGGTTCGGAGCGGGGGGAGTCAATGAGCAGTTCTTC. Translation: CASSWFGAGGVNEQFF.

J is TRBJ1-1 and V is TRBV19; TRBD1 might be the D (6 bases). The CDR3 spans 20 residues. V lost 4 bases to trimming and J lost 4 bases, with 31 bases between them. Germline lookup yields CDR1 LNHDA and CDR2 SQIVND (reference sequence). The CDR3 sequence is CASSSWDKAPIRRGSTEAFF. CDR3 sequence (DNA): TGTGCCAGTAGTAGTTGGGACAAAGCTCCAATAAGGCGAGGTAGCACTGAAGCTTTCTTT.

This clone has a single count. The gene calls are TRBV5-4 and TRBJ2-6; 10 nucleotides align to TRBD1. CDR1 is SGHNT and CDR2 is YYREEE in the germline V gene (reference sequence). The CDR3 is 19 residues long. V dropped 4 bases and J dropped 6; count of bases not matched to a gene: 16. The CDR3 DNA reads TGTGCCAGCAGCAGCCCGACAGGGGGCCTGACAACTGAGGCCAACGTCCTGACTTTC. Its protein is CASSSPTGGLTTEANVLTF.

The J gene is TRBJ2-5, the V gene TRBV18; a possible D gene is TRBD1 (6 bases). CDR1 is KGHSH, CDR2 LQKENI, per germline. The CDR3 totals 17 residues. V was trimmed by 0 bases and J by 3 bases, leaving 17 bases between them. The DNA of the CDR3 is TGTGCCAGCTCACCACCGATAGGGGGACACTCGGAAGAGACCCAGTACTTC. This sequence encodes CASSPPIGGHSEETQYF.

V usage is TRBV7-3 and J usage is TRBJ2-3, with TRBD2 matching over 9 bases. After removal of 5 bases from V and 0 bases from J, the junction contained 9 bases not matched to a gene. Germline CDR1 SGHTA, CDR2 FQGTGA. This CDR3 contains 17 residues. The CDR3 loop reads CASSRASGAISTDTQYF. DNA of the CDR3: TGTGCCAGCAGCAGAGCTAGCGGGGCCATTAGCACAGATACGCAGTATTTT.

The sample holds one count of this clone. The chain carries TRBV6-1 and TRBJ1-5; 7 nucleotides line up with TRBD1. Germline V gives CDR1 MNHNS, CDR2 SASEGT. Germline trimming cut 1 base from V and 7 bases from J; bases unmatched to any gene: 7. The CDR3 extends over 15 amino acids. The CDR3 DNA reads as TGTGCCAGCAGTGAAGGACAGGGAGCTGTACAGCCCCAGCATTTT. Encoded protein: CASSEGQGAVQPQHF.

The CDR3 protein is CASSPSVISGGHRWKQFF. The CDR3 nucleotides are TGTGCCAGCAGTCCCTCCGTAATTAGCGGGGGTCACAGGTGGAAGCAGTTCTTC. The chain is built from TRBV28 and TRBJ2-1; 9 bases agree with TRBD2. Trimming at V came to 5 bases and at J to 11 bases, leaving 22 bases not matched to a gene. Germline V gene sequence: CDR1 MDHEN, CDR2 SYDVKM. The CDR3 spans 18 residues.

V usage is TRBV29-1 and J usage is TRBJ1-2; D is unclear. The ends were cut back, 4 bases at V and 2 bases at J, with 8 bases in the middle. Germline CDR1 is SQVTM and CDR2 is ANQGSEA. CDR3 length: 12 amino acids. CDR3 in amino acids: CSVADTNYGYTF. For the CDR3, the DNA is TGCAGCGTTGCCGACACAAACTATGGCTACACCTTC.

The chain joins TRBV19 to TRBJ2-5, with TRBD1 matching 7 bases. Germline CDR1 is LNHDA and CDR2 is SQIVND (reference sequence). CDR3 length equals 13 residues. V shed 5 bases, J shed 3 bases, and the junction held 3 bases outside the gene matches. The CDR3 here is CASSRDREETQYF. The CDR3 nucleotides read TGTGCCAGTAGTCGCGACAGGGAAGAGACCCAGTACTTC.